The 19 T cell receptor beta chains listed next were all sequenced from one sample in a study of T cell responses to AZD1222 COVID-19 vaccine (dated by TCRdb to the early 2020s). The library was produced with the immunoSEQ multiplex PCR assay. In TCRdb, the immuneACCESS table is reduced to in-frame sequences with V and J assigned. These tables do not hold every clone; where another copy was compared, an unresolved V gene accounts for under half, and the others remain unexplained. This sample lists roughly 130,000 clones; 80% to 90% were detected once. The top ten constitute approximately 3.4% of the sample. The intended sense of this specimen's time point label: baseline before first vaccination. The sequenced sample was peripheral blood, obtained on day 0 of AZD1222 vaccination. The source of these receptors is an adult in good health.

The genes are TRBV27 and TRBJ2-1; D ambiguous. Between the trimmed V and J ends, which lost 4 bases and 0 bases, there was a span of 13 bases. Germline V gives CDR1 MNHEY, CDR2 SMNVEV (reference sequence). The CDR3 length is 16 residues. The CDR3 loop reads CASSSLGLSSYNEQFF. CDR3 bases: TGTGCCAGCAGTTCGCTGGGATTGAGCTCCTACAATGAGCAGTTCTTC.

The genes are TRBV7-7 and TRBJ2-7; D is perhaps TRBD1 or TRBD2 (5 bases each). Germline loops: CDR1 SSHAT, CDR2 FNYEAQ (reference sequence). V lost 5 bases to trimming and J lost 0 bases, with 14 bases between them. CDR3 size: 15 residues. The CDR3 loop is CASSLDTGPSYEQYF. In DNA, the CDR3 is TGTGCCAGCAGCCTCGACACGGGACCCTCCTACGAGCAGTACTTC.

The gene calls are TRBV2 and TRBJ1-1; 7 bases are a match to TRBD1. CDR3 length: 17 amino acids. The junction had 10 bases not matched to a gene; V was cut back by 2 bases and J by 1 base. In germline, CDR1 is SNHLY, CDR2 FYNNEI. The CDR3 loop reads CASSERGLGGRNTEAFF. Here the CDR3 DNA reads TGTGCCAGCAGTGAACGTGGTTTAGGGGGCCGGAACACTGAAGCTTTCTTT. The full variable domain, its missing parts supplied by reference TRBV2 and TRBJ1-1, is EPEVTQTPSHQVTQMGQEVILRCVPISNHLYFYWYRQILGQKVEFLVSFYNNEISEKSEIFDDQFSVERPDGSNFTLKIRSTKLEDSAMYFCASSERGLGGRNTEAFFGQGTRLTVV.

The V gene is TRBV28, the J gene TRBJ1-2; D gene ambiguous. With 6 bases removed from V and 6 bases from J, the gap between germline ends came to 8 bases. Germline V gene data show CDR1 as MDHEN and CDR2 as SYDVKM. The CDR3 extends over 11 amino acids. CDR3 sequence (DNA): TGTGCCAGCAGCTCCGGGGATGGCTACACCTTC. It specifies CASSSGDGYTF.

The gene calls are TRBV15 and TRBJ2-7, with D uncertain. The CDR3 covers 13 residues. In germline, CDR1 is LNHNV, CDR2 YYDKDF (reference sequence). Between the trimmed V and J ends, which lost 2 bases and 7 bases, there was a span of 12 bases. The CDR3 loop reads CATSRSEWHEQYF. CDR3 bases: TGTGCCACCAGCAGATCCGAGTGGCATGAGCAGTACTTC.

The rearrangement uses TRBV5-4 and TRBJ2-7; 8 nucleotides match TRBD1. The CDR3 is made up of 14 amino acids. Germline assignment: CDR1 SGHNT and CDR2 YYREEE (reference sequence). V lost 3 bases, J lost 3 bases, and 5 bases stayed unmatched. Written as DNA, the CDR3 is TGTGCCAGCAGCTCCCGGGACAGGATCTACGAGCAGTACTTC. Translation: CASSSRDRIYEQYF.

This clone was found once. DNA for the CDR3: TGCGCCAGCAGCGTAGCTACAGCGAACACTGAAGCTTTCTTT. This gives the protein CASSVATANTEAFF. V usage is TRBV5-1 and J usage is TRBJ1-1, with D hard to call. Trimming shortened V by 4 bases and J by 1 base, and 11 bases separated the two germline ends. This CDR3 contains 14 residues. Germline CDR1 SGHRS, CDR2 YFSETQ.

V usage is TRBV7-9 and J usage is TRBJ2-7; D is unresolved. The germline V gene has CDR1 SEHNR and CDR2 FQNEAQ (reference sequence). Trimming took 3 bases from V and 5 from J, leaving 17 bases between them. The CDR3 is made up of 15 amino acids. The CDR3 loop reads CASSFQGPLANEQYF. The CDR3 DNA reads as TGTGCCAGCAGCTTTCAAGGCCCCCTCGCTAACGAGCAGTACTTC.

The chain carries TRBV4-1 and TRBJ1-1, with D unresolved. Germline V gene data show CDR1 as MGHRA and CDR2 as YSYEKL. Trimming pared 6 bases from V and 1 base from J, leaving 6 bases between. The CDR3 is 12 amino acids. The CDR3 DNA reads TGCGCCAGCAGTACAGCGAACACTGAAGCTTTCTTT. It is translated as CASSTANTEAFF.

The CDR3 nucleotides are TGTGCCAGCAGTTTAGGGGGTTCACCCCTCCACTTT. Encoded protein: CASSLGGSPLHF. V gene TRBV6-2 or TRBV6-3 combines with J gene TRBJ1-6; the D gene is possibly TRBD1 (6 bases). V was shortened by 4 bases and J by 9 bases, with 7 bases between the two germline ends. Per germline, CDR1 MNHEY and CDR2 SVGEGT. The CDR3 spans 12 residues.

The chain employs TRBV19 and TRBJ2-7, with a tentative D call TRBD2 (5 bases). V gave up 6 bases and J gave up 5 bases, with 17 bases separating them. Germline V gene sequence: CDR1 LNHDA, CDR2 SQIVND (reference sequence). This CDR3 has 14 amino acids. The CDR3 loop reads CASSLMGRVDEQYF. The DNA of the CDR3 is TGTGCCAGTAGCCTCATGGGGAGAGTAGACGAGCAGTACTTC. Together with reference TRBV19 and TRBJ2-7, the CDR3 gives the full variable domain: DGGITQSPKYLFRKEGQNVTLSCEQNLNHDAMYWYRQDPGQGLRLIYYSQIVNDFQKGDIAEGYSVSREKKESFPLTVTSAQKNPTAFYLCASSLMGRVDEQYFGPGTRLTVT.

A remark on this clone: Other DNA sequences from this sample encode an identical CDR3 as well. V is TRBV7-3 and J is TRBJ2-7; D is undetermined. Trimming took off 0 bases at V and 0 bases at J, with 6 bases between the two ends. The CDR3 contains 14 residues. Germline CDR1 and CDR2: SGHTA and FQGTGA. The CDR3 bases are TGTGCCAGCAGCTTAACAGGCAGCTCCTACGAGCAGTACTTC. It encodes CASSLTGSSYEQYF. Filled out from reference TRBV7-3 and TRBJ2-7, the complete variable domain reads GAGVSQTPSNKVTEKGKYVELRCDPISGHTALYWYRQSLGQGPEFLIYFQGTGAADDSGLPNDRFFAVRPEGSVSTLKIQRTERGDSAVYLCASSLTGSSYEQYFGPGTRLTVT.

The chain is built from TRBV2 and TRBJ1-1; the D is unclear. Trimming left V 8 bases short and J 7 bases short, with 17 bases between. Germline V gene lookup returns CDR1 SNHLY and CDR2 FYNNEI. This CDR3 is 13 amino acids long. The CDR3 spells CASGAERKHEAFF. The CDR3 DNA sequence: TGTGCCAGCGGTGCTGAGCGGAAACATGAAGCTTTCTTT. Full variable domain (rest looked up from reference TRBV2 and TRBJ1-1): EPEVTQTPSHQVTQMGQEVILRCVPISNHLYFYWYRQILGQKVEFLVSFYNNEISEKSEIFDDQFSVERPDGSNFTLKIRSTKLEDSAMYFCASGAERKHEAFFGQGTRLTVV.

The chain is built from TRBV5-1 and TRBJ2-1, with 12 bases identical to TRBD2. The CDR3 is made up of 16 amino acids. The V segment lost 0 bases and the J segment 8 bases; nucleotides outside the gene matches: 6. CDR1 is SGHRS, CDR2 YFSETQ, per germline. The CDR3 nucleotides are TGCGCCAGCAGCTTGGCGCTAGCGGGAGGGATAGATGAGCAGTTCTTC. Amino acid sequence: CASSLALAGGIDEQFF.

The J gene is TRBJ1-5, the V gene TRBV28, with 7 positions matching TRBD1. CDR1 is MDHEN, CDR2 SYDVKM, per germline. The V segment lost 6 bases and the J segment 4 bases; nucleotides outside the gene matches: 9. This CDR3 spans 15 amino acids. The CDR3 nucleotides are TGTGCCAGCAGGCTCCAGGACAGGCCAAATCAGCCCCAGCATTTT. Protein: CASRLQDRPNQPQHF.

The chain uses TRBV28 and TRBJ1-1; no clear D. Trimming left V 2 bases short and J 8 bases short, with 12 bases between. Germline V gives CDR1 MDHEN, CDR2 SYDVKM. This CDR3 spans 13 amino acids. CDR3 region: CASSLRNWQEAFF. The DNA of the CDR3 is TGTGCCAGCAGTTTAAGAAATTGGCAGGAAGCTTTCTTT.

The genes are TRBV6-5 and TRBJ2-1; 12 nucleotides agree with TRBD2. This CDR3 is 15 amino acids long. Germline assignment: CDR1 MNHEY and CDR2 SVGAGI. V lost 6 bases, J lost 9 bases, and 9 bases stayed unmatched. CDR3 sequence (DNA): TGTGCCAGCAGGCTACTAGCGGGAGGAATTGGTGAGCAGTTCTTC. The encoded protein is CASRLLAGGIGEQFF.

The chain recombines TRBV7-2 with TRBJ1-2, with TRBD1 matching over 7 bases. The V segment lost 6 bases and the J segment 0 bases; nucleotides outside the gene matches: 7. This CDR3 is 15 amino acids long. From germline, CDR1 is SGHTA and CDR2 FQGNSA. CDR3 bases: TGTGCCAGCAGTCCCAGGGGGATTGCTAACTATGGCTACACCTTC. Its translation: CASSPRGIANYGYTF. Using reference TRBV7-2 and TRBJ1-2 for the parts outside the CDR3, the full variable domain is GAGVSQSPSNKVTEKGKDVELRCDPISGHTALYWYRQSLGQGLEFLIYFQGNSAPDKSGLPSDRFSAERTGGSVSTLTIQRTQQEDSAVYLCASSPRGIANYGYTFGSGTRLTVV.

CDR3 region: CASSPGLNTEAFF. The CDR3 nucleotides read TGTGCCAGTAGTCCGGGACTGAACACTGAAGCTTTCTTT. This rearrangement joins TRBV19 to TRBJ1-1, with a weak D call TRBD1 (5 bases). V was shortened by 5 bases and J by 0 bases, with 7 bases between the two germline ends. CDR1 is LNHDA, CDR2 SQIVND, per germline (reference sequence). There are 13 residues in the CDR3.